The next 2 T cell receptor beta chains were all read from a single sample in a study of long-term antiretroviral therapy in people with HIV (dated by TCRdb to between 2022 and 2023). Sequencing of the TRB variable region was done with the immunoSEQ hsTCRB v3.0 assay at survey level resolution. TCRdb re-hosts the immuneACCESS table, in-frame sequences only. Its copies lack some clones; in the studies checked, an unresolved V gene accounts for under half of them, and the cause for the rest is not known. The sample table lists approximately 15,000 clones, about 81% of them with a count of one. The top ten clones comprise approximately 9.5% of the sample. This sample comprised unsorted PBMCs, obtained 0.3 years after starting antiretroviral therapy. The source of these receptors is a man in his late teens or twenties with HIV.

V is TRBV18 and J is TRBJ2-2, with TRBD1 identical over 10 bases. CDR1 and CDR2 (germline): KGHSH, LQKENI. This CDR3 is built from 15 residues. Trimming cost V 6 bases and J 3 bases; bases outside gene matches: 4. The CDR3 loop is CASSTGQGDTGELFF. CDR3 in DNA: TGTGCCAGCTCGACAGGACAGGGGGACACCGGGGAGCTGTTTTTT.

The gene calls are TRBV29-1 and TRBJ1-1; D possibly corresponds to TRBD1 (5 bases). This CDR3 has 14 residues. Germline V gene sequence: CDR1 SQVTM, CDR2 ANQGSEA. Between the trimmed V and J ends, which lost 6 bases and 0 bases, there was a span of 14 bases. CDR3 residues: CSVERQLMNTEAFF. The CDR3 region has the DNA TGCAGCGTCGAGAGACAGCTCATGAACACTGAAGCTTTCTTT.